The 27 T cell receptor beta chains below come from one sample, sequenced in a study of shared clonotypes between healthy human individuals. Profiled with immunoSEQ multiplex PCR; TCRdb holds only in-frame clones, not every one. The profile shows hundreds of thousands of clones, around two thirds of them singletons. The sequenced material came from memory CD4+ T cells sorted from blood. Subset described: CD45RA-negative fraction. The receptor set was obtained from a man aged 30-40 years in good health.

This clone was observed a handful of times. The chain recombines TRBV7-9 with TRBJ2-3; weak D call: TRBD2 (5 bases). Germline V gene sequence: CDR1 SEHNR, CDR2 FQNEAQ (reference sequence). The V end lost 4 bases, the J end lost 5 bases, and 13 bases lay between the germline ends. CDR3 length: 14 amino acids. Here the CDR3 DNA reads TGTGCCAGCAGCTCCGAGGTCCGGGGAGATACGCAGTATTTT. It yields the protein CASSSEVRGDTQYF.

The chain has TRBV4-2 and TRBJ1-1; D is unclear. The V gene lost 4 bases and the J gene lost 4 bases, with 10 bases spanning the gap. From germline, CDR1 is LGHNA and CDR2 YNFKEQ. This CDR3 comprises 13 residues. CDR3 in amino acids: CASSRPVGTEAFF. DNA for the CDR3: TGTGCCAGCAGCCGCCCGGTTGGCACTGAAGCTTTCTTT.

The rearrangement uses TRBV6-1 and TRBJ2-5; 7 bases align to TRBD1. There are 13 residues in the CDR3. Germline-derived CDR1 and CDR2 are MNHNS and SASEGT. The junction had 6 bases not matched to a gene; V was cut back by 7 bases and J by 4 bases. CDR3 residues: CASTPTGRETQYF. CDR3 sequence (DNA): TGTGCCAGCACTCCGACAGGGAGAGAGACCCAGTACTTC.

J is TRBJ2-5 and V is TRBV5-4; TRBD2 agrees at 7 bases. Germline loops: CDR1 SGHNT, CDR2 YYREEE (reference sequence). The CDR3 consists of 14 residues. V was pared by 4 bases and J by 1 base, with 4 bases of the junction left unmatched. The CDR3, as DNA: TGTGCCAGCAGCGCAGCGGGACCCCAAGAGACCCAGTACTTC. Translating it yields CASSAAGPQETQYF.

The J gene is TRBJ1-1, the V gene TRBV5-6, with D hard to call. This CDR3 is built from 12 residues. CDR1 is SGHDT and CDR2 is YYEEEE in the germline V gene. The V and J ends lost 0 bases and 5 bases respectively, with 5 bases between them. Here the CDR3 DNA reads TGTGCCAGCAGCTTGGCTGTAACTGAAGCTTTCTTT. It specifies CASSLAVTEAFF.

This sequence joins TRBV5-4 and TRBJ2-7, with D maybe TRBD2 (6 bases). The CDR3 is 15 amino acids. The V gene lost 2 bases and the J gene lost 7 bases, with 19 bases spanning the gap. CDR1 is SGHNT, CDR2 YYREEE, per germline (reference sequence). The CDR3 spells CASSFGGVLAGEQYF. In DNA form, the CDR3 reads TGTGCCAGCAGCTTCGGCGGGGTGCTGGCGGGGGAGCAGTACTTC.

The rearrangement links TRBV21-1 to TRBJ2-5; the table's TRBD2 call for D was not verified on the DNA. TRBV21-1 is a pseudogene segment. The CDR3 is 18 amino acids. This CDR3 reads CASNDGEREEHWGETQYF. As DNA, the CDR3 is TGTGCCAGCAACGATGGGGAGCGGGAGGAACATTGGGGAGAGACCCAGTACTTC.

The chain couples TRBV27 to TRBJ2-2; TRBD1 aligns across 7 bases. The junction had 10 bases not matched to a gene; V was cut back by 6 bases and J by 6 bases. The CDR3 covers 15 residues. Germline V gene sequence: CDR1 MNHEY, CDR2 SMNVEV (reference sequence). CDR3 in amino acids: CASRAGTVEAGELFF. In DNA, the CDR3 is TGTGCCAGCAGAGCAGGGACAGTTGAAGCCGGGGAGCTGTTTTTT.

This clone has a count of ten or more. V and J are TRBV7-9 and TRBJ1-2; 10 nucleotides match TRBD1. Unmatched junction bases numbered 7, after V lost 4 bases and J lost 5 bases. The CDR3 length is 15 residues. Germline V gene lookup returns CDR1 SEHNR and CDR2 FQNEAQ (reference sequence). The CDR3 protein is CASSSSGQGFYGYTF. The CDR3 DNA sequence: TGTGCCAGCAGCTCCTCGGGACAGGGGTTTTATGGCTACACCTTC.

This chain connects TRBV7-2 to TRBJ1-5; 10 positions match TRBD1. V trimming: 4 bases; J trimming: 5 bases; junction bases outside the gene matches: 8. CDR1 and CDR2 from the germline V gene are SGHTA and FQGNSA. The CDR3 is 16 residues long. The CDR3 spells CASSSGTGEVDQPQHF. In DNA form, the CDR3 reads TGTGCCAGCAGCTCAGGGACAGGGGAGGTAGATCAGCCCCAGCATTTT.

This clone was seen a handful of times. This chain links TRBV14 with TRBJ2-1; 10 bases fit TRBD2. Germline lookup yields CDR1 SGHDN and CDR2 FVKESK. V was clipped by 8 bases and J by 5 bases; unmatched bases: 6. The CDR3 is 14 amino acids. The CDR3 sequence is CASGNLAGDNEQFF. The DNA of the CDR3 is TGTGCCAGCGGGAATCTAGCGGGGGACAATGAGCAGTTCTTC. The variable domain in full, with the rest retrieved from reference TRBV14 and TRBJ2-1, is EAGVTQFPSHSVIEKGQTVTLRCDPISGHDNLYWYRRVMGKEIKFLLHFVKESKQDESGMPNNRFLAERTGGTYSTLKVQPAELEDSGVYFCASGNLAGDNEQFFGPGTRLTVL.

The chain couples TRBV5-1 to TRBJ2-5, with 14 bases that match TRBD2. This CDR3 is 18 amino acids long. The germline V gene has CDR1 SGHRS and CDR2 YFSETQ. The V gene end was trimmed by 3 bases and the J gene end by 1 base; junction bases not matched to a gene: 8. The CDR3 sequence is CASSSLPGLAGAQETQYF. The CDR3 DNA reads as TGCGCCAGCAGCTCCTTGCCGGGACTAGCGGGAGCCCAAGAGACCCAGTACTTC.

Here the CDR3 DNA reads TGTGCCAGCAGTTTGACTGCATCATATGGCTACACCTTC. Residues: CASSLTASYGYTF. This sequence joins TRBV28 and TRBJ1-2, with D hard to call. Looked up from germline, CDR1 is MDHEN and CDR2 is SYDVKM. V was clipped by 3 bases and J by 5 bases, with 10 bases between them. The CDR3 loop spans 13 amino acids.

V usage is TRBV2 and J usage is TRBJ1-4; no clear D gene. V was clipped by 7 bases and J by 4 bases, with 13 bases between them. CDR3 length: 14 amino acids. CDR1 and CDR2 from the germline V gene are SNHLY and FYNNEI. In DNA form, the CDR3 reads TGTGCCAGCACTGTTCGACGGGGTAATGAAAAACTGTTTTTT. Protein product: CASTVRRGNEKLFF.

The rearrangement links TRBV7-9 to TRBJ2-1; TRBD2 matches at 8 bases. V lost 3 bases, J lost 4 bases, and 2 bases stayed unmatched. The CDR3 runs 14 residues. In germline, CDR1 is SEHNR, CDR2 FQNEAQ (reference sequence). The CDR3 sequence is CASSLASGYNEQFF. In DNA, the CDR3 is TGTGCCAGCAGCTTGGCTAGCGGGTACAATGAGCAGTTCTTC.

The V gene is TRBV28, the J gene TRBJ1-2, with D tentatively TRBD1 (6 bases). V was clipped by 6 bases and J by 8 bases, with 19 bases between them. The CDR3 length is 14 residues. Looked up from germline, CDR1 is MDHEN and CDR2 is SYDVKM. The CDR3 protein is CASSYRGRAWGYTF. As DNA, the CDR3 is TGTGCCAGCAGCTACCGGGGGCGGGCATGGGGCTACACCTTC.

This sequence joins TRBV4-1 and TRBJ2-1, with 9 positions matching TRBD2. Germline V gene lookup returns CDR1 MGHRA and CDR2 YSYEKL. V trimming: 0 bases; J trimming: 9 bases; junction bases outside the gene matches: 12. The CDR3 consists of 17 residues. In nucleotides, the CDR3 is TGCGCCAGCAGCCAAGAGTGGGGGGTAGCGGGAGTGGTTGAGCAGTTCTTC. As protein: CASSQEWGVAGVVEQFF.

V and J are TRBV5-1 and TRBJ2-7; D not resolved. With 1 base removed from V and 0 bases from J, the gap between germline ends came to 11 bases. The CDR3 loop spans 15 amino acids. Germline CDR1 reads SGHRS; CDR2 reads YFSETQ. CDR3 coding DNA: TGCGCCAGCAGCTTGACAGTACCCAGCTCCTACGAGCAGTACTTC. Translated: CASSLTVPSSYEQYF.

The V and J genes are TRBV10-2 and TRBJ1-5, with 10 bases fitting TRBD1. The CDR3 extends over 14 amino acids. The trim removed 6 bases at V and 3 bases at J, leaving 2 bases unmatched. CDR1 is WSHSY and CDR2 is SAAADI in the germline V gene. The CDR3 nucleotides are TGCGCCAGCAGGGGACAGGGGATCAATCAGCCCCAGCATTTT. Its protein product is CASRGQGINQPQHF.

This clone has only a few counts. V and J are TRBV10-3 and TRBJ2-1; D uncertain. Germline V gene lookup returns CDR1 ENHRY and CDR2 SYGVKD. V gave up 0 bases and J gave up 5 bases, with 20 bases separating them. The CDR3 covers 18 residues. The CDR3, as DNA: TGTGCCATCAGTGAGTCGAAGGGCGTTAGCTCGCCGAACAATGAGCAGTTCTTC. Its protein is CAISESKGVSSPNNEQFF.

The chain combines TRBV28 with TRBJ2-7; D gene ambiguous. V dropped 5 bases and J dropped 3 bases, with 11 bases sitting between them. Looked up from germline, CDR1 is MDHEN and CDR2 is SYDVKM. This CDR3 region has 13 residues. The CDR3 protein is CASSRLIFYEQYF. The CDR3 coding sequence is TGTGCCAGCAGTCGACTGATATTCTACGAGCAGTACTTC.

This clone was recorded only once. The gene calls are TRBV18 and TRBJ1-2; D call uncertain. Germline values: CDR1 KGHSH, CDR2 LQKENI. The ends were cut back, 5 bases at V and 6 bases at J, with 22 bases in the middle. The CDR3 has 16 amino acids. CDR3 nucleotide sequence: TGTGCCAGCTCATTAAAATTGGCCTCCCCGGGAGATGGCTACACCTTC. Amino acid sequence: CASSLKLASPGDGYTF.

Only a few counts were recorded for this clone. Here the CDR3 DNA reads TGCGCCAGCAGCTCCCGTGGCGGGACAGAGACCCAGTACTTC. This sequence encodes CASSSRGGTETQYF. V usage is TRBV5-1 and J usage is TRBJ2-5; perhaps TRBD2 as D (6 bases). The CDR3 is 14 residues long. Trimming pared 3 bases from V and 4 bases from J, leaving 13 bases between. CDR1 is SGHRS, CDR2 YFSETQ, per germline.

The V call is TRBV4-3, the J call TRBJ2-1; no clear D gene. Trimming removed 1 base at V and 6 bases at J, with 7 bases between. CDR3 length equals 13 residues. Germline-derived CDR1 and CDR2 are LGHNA and YSLEER. The CDR3: CASSQVGTNEQFF. CDR3 nucleotide sequence: TGCGCCAGCAGCCAAGTTGGCACCAATGAGCAGTTCTTC.

This clone has just a few counts. This chain connects TRBV30 to TRBJ1-5, with a weak D call TRBD1 (5 bases). Germline CDR1 reads GTSNPN; CDR2 reads SVGIG (reference sequence). V dropped 2 bases and J dropped 6 bases, with 14 bases sitting between them. This CDR3 comprises 14 residues. The CDR3 DNA is TGTGCCTGGAGTATCGGGCAGGGCGGTCAGCCCCAGCATTTT. As protein: CAWSIGQGGQPQHF.

The chain links TRBV5-1 to TRBJ2-1, with 7 bases lining up with TRBD1. CDR1 is SGHRS and CDR2 is YFSETQ in the germline V gene. Trimming at V came to 4 bases and at J to 4 bases, leaving 8 bases not matched to a gene. The CDR3 has 15 residues. This chain's CDR3 is CASSQQGISYNEQFF. The CDR3 nucleotides are TGCGCCAGCAGCCAACAGGGGATCTCTTACAATGAGCAGTTCTTC.

This clone came up many times. The sample contains more than one DNA sequence encoding this CDR3. The J gene is TRBJ2-1, the V gene TRBV28; D ambiguous. V was cut by 4 bases and J by 2 bases, with 6 bases left in between. CDR1 is MDHEN, CDR2 SYDVKM, per germline. CDR3 length: 13 amino acids. The CDR3 protein is CASSSGAYNEQFF. The CDR3 region has the DNA TGTGCCAGCAGTTCGGGCGCCTACAATGAGCAGTTCTTC.